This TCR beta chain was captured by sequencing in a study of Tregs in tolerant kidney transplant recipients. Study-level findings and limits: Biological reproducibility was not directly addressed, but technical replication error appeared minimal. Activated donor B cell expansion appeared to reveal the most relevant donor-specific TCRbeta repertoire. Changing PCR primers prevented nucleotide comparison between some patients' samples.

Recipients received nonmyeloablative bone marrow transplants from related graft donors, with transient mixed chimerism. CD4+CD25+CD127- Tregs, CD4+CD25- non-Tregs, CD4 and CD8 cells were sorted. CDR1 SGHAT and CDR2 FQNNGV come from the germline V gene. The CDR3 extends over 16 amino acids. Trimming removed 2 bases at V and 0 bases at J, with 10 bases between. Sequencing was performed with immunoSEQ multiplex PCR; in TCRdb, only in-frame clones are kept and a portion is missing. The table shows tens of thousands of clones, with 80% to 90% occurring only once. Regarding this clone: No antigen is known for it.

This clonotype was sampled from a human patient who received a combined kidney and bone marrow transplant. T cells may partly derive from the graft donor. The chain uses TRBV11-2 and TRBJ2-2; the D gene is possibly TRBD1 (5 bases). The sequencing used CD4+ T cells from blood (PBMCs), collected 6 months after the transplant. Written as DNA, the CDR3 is TGTGCCAGCAGCTTAATGGAGACAGCGAACACCGGGGAGCTGTTTTTT. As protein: CASSLMETANTGELFF.